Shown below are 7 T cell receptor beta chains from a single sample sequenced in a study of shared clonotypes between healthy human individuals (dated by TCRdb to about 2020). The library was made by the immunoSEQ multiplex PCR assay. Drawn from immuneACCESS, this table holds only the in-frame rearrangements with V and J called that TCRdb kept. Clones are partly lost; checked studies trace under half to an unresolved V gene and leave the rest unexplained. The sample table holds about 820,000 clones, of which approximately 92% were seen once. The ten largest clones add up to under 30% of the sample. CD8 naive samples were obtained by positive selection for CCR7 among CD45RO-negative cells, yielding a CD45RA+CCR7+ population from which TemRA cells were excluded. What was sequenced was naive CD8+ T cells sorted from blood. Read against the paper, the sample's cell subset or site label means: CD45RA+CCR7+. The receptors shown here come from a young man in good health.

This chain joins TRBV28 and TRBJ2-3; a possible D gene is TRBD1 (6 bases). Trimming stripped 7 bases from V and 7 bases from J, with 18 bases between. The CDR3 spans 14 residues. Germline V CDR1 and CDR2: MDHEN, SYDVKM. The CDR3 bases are TGTGCCAGCACCTCCGGGACAAGAGCCCATACGCAGTATTTT. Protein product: CASTSGTRAHTQYF.

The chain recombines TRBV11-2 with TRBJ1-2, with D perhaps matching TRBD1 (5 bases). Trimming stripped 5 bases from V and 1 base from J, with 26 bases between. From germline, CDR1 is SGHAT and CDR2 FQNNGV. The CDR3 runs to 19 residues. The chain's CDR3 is CASSPTLGQLNPNNYGYTF. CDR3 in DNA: TGTGCCAGCAGCCCCACACTCGGACAACTTAACCCGAATAACTATGGCTACACCTTC.

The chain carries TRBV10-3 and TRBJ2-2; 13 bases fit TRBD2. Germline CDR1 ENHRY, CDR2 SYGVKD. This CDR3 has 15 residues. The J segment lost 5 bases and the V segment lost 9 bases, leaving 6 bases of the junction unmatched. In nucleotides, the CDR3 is TGTGCCATAGGACTAGCGGGAGTTTTAACCGGGGAGCTGTTTTTT. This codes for CAIGLAGVLTGELFF.

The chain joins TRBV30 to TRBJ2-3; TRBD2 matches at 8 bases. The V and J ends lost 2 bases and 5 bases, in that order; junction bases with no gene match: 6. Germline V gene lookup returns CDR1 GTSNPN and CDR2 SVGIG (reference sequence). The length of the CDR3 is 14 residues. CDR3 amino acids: CAWSSGSPEDTQYF. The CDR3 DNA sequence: TGTGCCTGGAGTAGCGGGAGTCCCGAAGATACGCAGTATTTT.

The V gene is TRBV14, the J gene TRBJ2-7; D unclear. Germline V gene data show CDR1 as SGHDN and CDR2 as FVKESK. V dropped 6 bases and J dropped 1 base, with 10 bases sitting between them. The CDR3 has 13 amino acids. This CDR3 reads CASSWSGSYEQYF. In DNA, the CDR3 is TGTGCCAGCAGTTGGTCAGGATCCTACGAGCAGTACTTC.

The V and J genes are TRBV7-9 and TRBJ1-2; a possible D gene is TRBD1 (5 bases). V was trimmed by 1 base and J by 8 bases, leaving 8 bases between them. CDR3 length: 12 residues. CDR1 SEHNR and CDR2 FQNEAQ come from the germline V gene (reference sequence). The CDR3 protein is CASSLGREGYTF. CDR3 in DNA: TGTGCCAGCAGCTTAGGCAGGGAAGGCTACACCTTC.

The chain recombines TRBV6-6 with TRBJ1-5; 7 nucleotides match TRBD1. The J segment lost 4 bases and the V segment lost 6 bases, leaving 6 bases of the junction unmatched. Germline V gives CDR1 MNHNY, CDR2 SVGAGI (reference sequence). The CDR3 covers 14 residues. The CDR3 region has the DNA TGTGCCAGCAGCCCCAGGGGGGGTAATCAGCCCCAGCATTTT. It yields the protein CASSPRGGNQPQHF.